These 13 T cell receptor beta chains were sequenced from one sample in a study of T cell responses to AZD1222 COVID-19 vaccine. Produced via immunoSEQ multiplex PCR; TCRdb's table is partial and in-frame only. The top ten hold more than 14% of the sample, which has about 120,000 clones, about 90% seen once. The sequenced sample was peripheral blood, obtained 28 days after the second AZD1222 dose. The source is an adult who received the AZD1222 COVID-19 vaccine.

The chain couples TRBV11-2 to TRBJ2-7, with D unclear. The germline CDR1 and CDR2 sequences are SGHAT and FQNNGV. V was shortened by 1 base and J by 0 bases, with 10 bases between the two germline ends. CDR3 size: 15 residues. CDR3 region: CASSLVHDSSYEQYF. In DNA form, the CDR3 reads TGTGCCAGCAGCTTAGTTCATGATAGCTCCTACGAGCAGTACTTC. Looking up the rest from reference TRBV11-2 and TRBJ2-7 gives the full variable domain: EAGVAQSPRYKIIEKRQSVAFWCNPISGHATLYWYQQILGQGPKLLIQFQNNGVVDDSQLPKDRFSAERLKGVDSTLKIQPAKLEDSAVYLCASSLVHDSSYEQYFGPGTRLTVT.

The chain combines TRBV7-2 with TRBJ2-5; D not certain. The CDR3 length is 15 residues. V was shortened by 0 bases and J by 1 base, with 9 bases between the two germline ends. Germline lookup yields CDR1 SGHTA and CDR2 FQGNSA. The CDR3 reads CASSLAEPIQETQYF. DNA of the CDR3: TGTGCCAGCAGCTTAGCGGAACCAATCCAAGAGACCCAGTACTTC.

The gene calls are TRBV6-5 and TRBJ1-2; tentative D call: TRBD1 (6 bases). The CDR3 loop spans 14 amino acids. With 5 bases removed from V and 4 bases from J, the gap between germline ends came to 14 bases. Germline lookup yields CDR1 MNHEY and CDR2 SVGAGI. This chain's CDR3 is CASSINRETYGYTF. CDR3 DNA: TGTGCCAGCAGTATAAACAGGGAGACCTATGGCTACACCTTC.

The chain combines TRBV5-1 with TRBJ1-6, with no clear D. Per germline, CDR1 SGHRS and CDR2 YFSETQ. This CDR3 has 15 amino acids. V was cut by 6 bases and J by 9 bases, with 19 bases left in between. The chain's CDR3 is CASKGRIDVGSPLHF. DNA of the CDR3: TGCGCCAGCAAAGGCAGAATTGACGTCGGTTCACCCCTCCACTTT.

This chain connects TRBV6-5 to TRBJ1-2; no firm D call. The germline V gene encodes CDR1 MNHEY and CDR2 SVGAGI. V gave up 9 bases and J gave up 0 bases, with 5 bases separating them. This CDR3 has 11 residues. The CDR3 nucleotides read TGTGCCAGTCAGTCTAACTATGGCTACACCTTC. Its translation: CASQSNYGYTF.

This clone was counted only a few times. The chain employs TRBV27 and TRBJ1-1, with D unresolved. The length of the CDR3 is 11 residues. From germline, CDR1 is MNHEY and CDR2 SMNVEV (reference sequence). V was shortened by 3 bases and J by 6 bases, with 5 bases between the two germline ends. CDR3 residues: CASSFRAEAFF. The CDR3 nucleotides are TGTGCCAGCAGTTTTCGAGCTGAAGCTTTCTTT.

The J gene is TRBJ1-2, the V gene TRBV2; 7 nucleotides agree with TRBD1. The ends lost 0 bases at V and 2 bases at J; junction bases unmatched: 9. The germline gives CDR1 SNHLY, CDR2 FYNNEI. The CDR3 is 17 residues long. This CDR3 is CASSEALRGDRNYGYTF. The CDR3 DNA follows: TGTGCCAGCAGTGAAGCGCTTCGAGGGGACAGAAACTATGGCTACACCTTC.

CDR3 sequence reads: CASSFVAGAGELFF. CDR3 nucleotides: TGTGCCAGTAGTTTCGTAGCGGGAGCCGGGGAGCTGTTTTTT. The chain links TRBV19 to TRBJ2-2; 9 nucleotides align to TRBD2. CDR1 and CDR2 (germline): LNHDA, SQIVND (reference sequence). This CDR3 is 14 amino acids long. The V and J ends lost 5 bases and 6 bases, in that order; junction bases with no gene match: 4. The variable domain in full, with the rest retrieved from reference TRBV19 and TRBJ2-2, is DGGITQSPKYLFRKEGQNVTLSCEQNLNHDAMYWYRQDPGQGLRLIYYSQIVNDFQKGDIAEGYSVSREKKESFPLTVTSAQKNPTAFYLCASSFVAGAGELFFGEGSRLTVL.

This chain uses TRBV18 with TRBJ1-6; D gene unclear. Per the germline V gene, CDR1 is KGHSH and CDR2 is LQKENI. V gave up 2 bases and J gave up 5 bases, with 4 bases separating them. CDR3 size: 13 residues. In DNA, the CDR3 is TGTGCCAGCTCACCAGGGGATAATTCACCCCTCCACTTT. Its translation: CASSPGDNSPLHF.

The chain couples TRBV6-5 to TRBJ1-2; D not resolved. The CDR3 covers 11 residues. V was pared by 6 bases and J by 7 bases, with 9 bases between. Germline V gene sequence: CDR1 MNHEY, CDR2 SVGAGI. The CDR3 here is CASSGPGGYTF. The CDR3, as DNA: TGTGCCAGCAGCGGTCCGGGTGGCTACACCTTC.

The rearrangement uses TRBV2 and TRBJ2-7, with 9 bases that match TRBD1. The CDR3 runs to 14 residues. V lost 8 bases, J lost 5 bases, and 10 bases stayed unmatched. Germline CDR1 SNHLY, CDR2 FYNNEI. The CDR3, as DNA: TGTGCCAGCGGGACGGGACAGGGCCATCACGAGCAGTACTTC. Translation gives CASGTGQGHHEQYF.

This clone was counted only a few times. The chain combines TRBV10-3 with TRBJ1-2; maybe TRBD1 (5 bases). Germline-derived CDR1 and CDR2 are ENHRY and SYGVKD. The ends were cut back, 4 bases at V and 7 bases at J, with 19 bases in the middle. The CDR3 loop spans 15 amino acids. The CDR3 DNA sequence: TGTGCCATCAGTGGACGGGACGGCGAGAAAGGTGGCTACACCTTC. This gives the protein CAISGRDGEKGGYTF.

The chain carries TRBV10-1 and TRBJ2-5; maybe TRBD1 (5 bases). The V gene lost 5 bases and the J gene lost 1 base, with 8 bases spanning the gap. This CDR3 contains 13 residues. Per the germline V gene, CDR1 is WNHNN and CDR2 is SYGVQD (reference sequence). The CDR3 is CASSRQIQETQYF. In DNA form, the CDR3 reads TGCGCCAGCAGTAGACAGATCCAAGAGACCCAGTACTTC.